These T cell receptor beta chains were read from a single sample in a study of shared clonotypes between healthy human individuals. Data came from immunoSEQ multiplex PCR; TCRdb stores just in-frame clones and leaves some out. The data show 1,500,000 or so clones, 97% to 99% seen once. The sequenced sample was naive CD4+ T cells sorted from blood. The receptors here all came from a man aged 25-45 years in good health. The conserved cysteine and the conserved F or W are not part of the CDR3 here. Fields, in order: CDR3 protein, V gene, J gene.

CDR3 protein: ASSPRDSRGRNTEAF
V gene: TRBV18
J gene: TRBJ1-1

CDR3 protein: ASSPPTGRIEGNGYT
V gene: TRBV5-6
J gene: TRBJ1-2

CDR3 protein: AWSSGRRSSYEQY
V gene: TRBV30
J gene: TRBJ2-7

CDR3 protein: AVGSGRTPEQF
V gene: TRBV10-1
J gene: TRBJ2-1

CDR3 protein: ASSPGTSGRLNYNEQF
V gene: TRBV5-6
J gene: TRBJ2-1

CDR3 protein: ASSMGLAGSTDTQY
V gene: TRBV19
J gene: TRBJ2-3

CDR3 protein: ASSPTGKETQY
V gene: TRBV18
J gene: TRBJ2-5

CDR3 protein: ASARSPYNEQF
V gene: TRBV7-7
J gene: TRBJ2-1

CDR3 protein: ASSTTSADQF
V gene: TRBV18
J gene: TRBJ2-1

CDR3 protein: ASSQGFTDTQY
V gene: TRBV4-3
J gene: TRBJ2-3

CDR3 protein: ASSDGSLNEQF
V gene: TRBV6-6
J gene: TRBJ2-1

CDR3 protein: ATSRDQSWDSSYEQY
V gene: TRBV15
J gene: TRBJ2-7

CDR3 protein: ASSPITGGEQF
V gene: TRBV9
J gene: TRBJ2-1

CDR3 protein: ATSNTGTGNGVEQF
V gene: TRBV15
J gene: TRBJ2-1

CDR3 protein: ASSQPSRLAGGSYEQY
V gene: TRBV4-1
J gene: TRBJ2-7

CDR3 protein: ASSLAEGARVTEAF
V gene: TRBV5-1
J gene: TRBJ1-1

CDR3 protein: ASIGPGQGYNEQF
V gene: TRBV2
J gene: TRBJ2-1

CDR3 protein: ASSLDSGELF
V gene: TRBV5-6
J gene: TRBJ2-2

CDR3 protein: ASSVDLAGNTIY
V gene: TRBV9
J gene: TRBJ1-3

CDR3 protein: ASSKQETQY
V gene: TRBV5-5
J gene: TRBJ2-5

CDR3 protein: AWGLPGLAGHNEQF
V gene: TRBV30
J gene: TRBJ2-1

CDR3 protein: AISLPGAADTQY
V gene: TRBV10-3
J gene: TRBJ2-3

CDR3 protein: ASSEDLSTRPF
V gene: TRBV10-1
J gene: TRBJ2-1

CDR3 protein: ATGLARHNEQF
V gene: TRBV2
J gene: TRBJ2-1

CDR3 protein: ASSFGLGRQGYGYT
V gene: TRBV27
J gene: TRBJ1-2

CDR3 protein: ASSIKVTGHTGELF
V gene: TRBV19
J gene: TRBJ2-2

CDR3 protein: ASSPAGQGMGGYT
V gene: TRBV18
J gene: TRBJ1-2

CDR3 protein: ASSPRDSSYEQY
V gene: TRBV5-1
J gene: TRBJ2-7

CDR3 protein: ATSRVGLAGGYRYEQY
V gene: TRBV15
J gene: TRBJ2-7

CDR3 protein: ASSLVQGDSYEQY
V gene: TRBV5-1
J gene: TRBJ2-7

CDR3 protein: ASSPFGSSTDTQY
V gene: TRBV18
J gene: TRBJ2-3

CDR3 protein: ASSQGGNQPQH
V gene: TRBV4-1
J gene: TRBJ1-5

CDR3 protein: ASSYSEGWGEEQY
V gene: TRBV6-5
J gene: TRBJ2-7

CDR3 protein: ASSRGLAGEGRTYEQY
V gene: TRBV5-6
J gene: TRBJ2-7

CDR3 protein: ASSQKGFAYNEQF
V gene: TRBV6-1
J gene: TRBJ2-1

CDR3 protein: ASSVDPAGGRNEQY
V gene: TRBV9
J gene: TRBJ2-7

CDR3 protein: ASSLSTAWKLF
V gene: TRBV28
J gene: TRBJ1-4

CDR3 protein: AISVAPGLMNTEAF
V gene: TRBV10-3
J gene: TRBJ1-1

CDR3 protein: ASSLTGAPYEQY
V gene: TRBV11-2
J gene: TRBJ2-7

CDR3 protein: SVLGQGSNTEAF
V gene: TRBV29-1
J gene: TRBJ1-1

CDR3 protein: ASSHVVAGNEQF
V gene: TRBV14
J gene: TRBJ2-1

CDR3 protein: ASTPPRGGSREQY
V gene: TRBV27
J gene: TRBJ2-7

CDR3 protein: ASSFKLSGRSQETQY
V gene: TRBV7-2
J gene: TRBJ2-5

CDR3 protein: ASSGQVTGNQPQH
V gene: TRBV2
J gene: TRBJ1-5

CDR3 protein: ASSPRGAMNTEAF
V gene: TRBV7-2
J gene: TRBJ1-1

CDR3 protein: ASSRAYYTGELF
V gene: TRBV4-3
J gene: TRBJ2-2

CDR3 protein: ASSLALAGRETQY
V gene: TRBV5-1
J gene: TRBJ2-5

CDR3 protein: ASILGAGPNYGYT
V gene: TRBV2
J gene: TRBJ1-2

CDR3 protein: ASSPTTGNTGELF
V gene: TRBV4-2
J gene: TRBJ2-2

CDR3 protein: ASSYSQGYEQY
V gene: TRBV6-5
J gene: TRBJ2-7

CDR3 protein: ASSLDPGRGQETQY
V gene: TRBV7-9
J gene: TRBJ2-5